Included here is one T cell receptor (beta chain) sequence, with context. Its target is unknown. The entry originates in a study of cytomegalovirus exposure and HLA in healthy donors. V was cut by 3 bases and J by 2 bases, with 8 bases left in between. The CDR3 covers 14 residues. The germline gives CDR1 KGHSH, CDR2 LQKENI. With 60 Vbeta and 13 Jbeta primers, the PCR was carried out. Profiled with immunoSEQ multiplex PCR; TCRdb holds only in-frame clones, not every one. This sample has around 40,000 clones, with more than 60% found just once. Study outcomes and limitations: In vitro experiments confirmed that three CMV-associated chains were specific for CMV antigens.

V usage is TRBV18 and J usage is TRBJ1-3; D perhaps matches TRBD1 (5 bases). Sequencing was performed on PBMCs. The TCR comes from a man aged 25-45 years in good health and CMV-seronegative. The CDR3 is CASSPDSAGNTIYF. In DNA form, the CDR3 reads TGTGCCAGCTCACCCGACAGTGCTGGAAACACCATATATTTT.